The rows below give T cell receptor beta chains drawn from one sample of a study of response to subunit inactivated influenza vaccine. TCRdb re-derived calls from the RT-PCR reads in MiXCR, one entry per CDR3 protein. The sample yields about 570,000 distinct CDR3 sequences, approximately 11% seen once. This sample also appeared in a second study, on T cells expressing NK-cell markers.

The sample was PBMCs from blood, taken on the day of vaccination. Every receptor here comes from a man between 50 and 59 years old who received an inactivated influenza vaccine. CDR3s include the opening cysteine and the closing phenylalanine or tryptophan. Clone size is shown for a subset of rows, as once, few, many or a class of expanded clone.

clone_size	v_call	j_call	cdr3_aa
.	TRBV4-2	TRBJ1-3	CASSQVGSAGPSGNTIYF
.	TRBV10-3	TRBJ1-6	CATREAGFSPLHF
.	TRBV20-1	TRBJ1-2	CSAGEGAANYGYTF
.	TRBV12-3/TRBV12-4	TRBJ1-2	CASSFTGSGGYTF
few	TRBV7-9	TRBJ2-7	CVSRGREQYF
few	TRBV6-2/TRBV6-3	TRBJ2-3	CASSYGYAGTPDTQYF
few	TRBV6-2/TRBV6-3	TRBJ2-7	CASSYQQIEQYF
few	TRBV28	TRBJ1-4	CASSFPPTGSGEKLFF
few	TRBV20-1	TRBJ2-2	CSARDVWGGGNTGELFF
many	TRBV4-2	TRBJ2-3	CASSQDGSTDTQYF
.	TRBV12-3/TRBV12-4	TRBJ2-5	CASSLPPTMGGTQYF